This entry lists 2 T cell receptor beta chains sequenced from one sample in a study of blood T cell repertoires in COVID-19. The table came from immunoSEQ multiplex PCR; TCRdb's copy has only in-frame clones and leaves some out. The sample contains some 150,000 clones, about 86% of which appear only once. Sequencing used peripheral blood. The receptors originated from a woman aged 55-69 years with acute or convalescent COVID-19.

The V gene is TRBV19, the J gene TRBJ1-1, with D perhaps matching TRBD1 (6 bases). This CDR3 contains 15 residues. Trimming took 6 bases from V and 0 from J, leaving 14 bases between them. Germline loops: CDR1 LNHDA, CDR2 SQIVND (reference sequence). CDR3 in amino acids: CASRDGGLMNTEAFF. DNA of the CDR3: TGTGCCAGTAGGGACGGGGGGCTAATGAACACTGAAGCTTTCTTT.

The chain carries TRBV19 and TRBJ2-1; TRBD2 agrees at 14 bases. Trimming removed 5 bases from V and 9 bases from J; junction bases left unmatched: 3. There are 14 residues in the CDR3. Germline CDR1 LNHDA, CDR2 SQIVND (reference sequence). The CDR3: CASSGTSGGLEQFF. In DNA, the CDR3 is TGTGCCAGTAGTGGGACTAGCGGGGGCCTTGAGCAGTTCTTC.